The next 15 T cell receptor beta chains were all read from a single sample in a study of shared clonotypes between healthy human individuals. Terminally differentiated effector memory CD45RA+ cells were left out of the naive CD8 fraction, which was CD45RO-negative and positively selected for CCR7. Using immunoSEQ multiplex PCR, the repertoire was profiled, and TCRdb retains in-frame clones only, with some absent. The sample includes more than 2 million clones, just under 95% of them seen just once. The sequencing sample was made of naive CD8+ T cells from PBMCs. The receptors shown here come from a man between 18 and 35 years old in good health. Some clones in this sample may be carry-over from other donors' samples.

The V gene is TRBV9, the J gene TRBJ2-3, with D perhaps given as TRBD1 or TRBD2 (5 bases each). The V gene's germline CDR1 is SGDLS and CDR2 YYNGEE. V gave up 3 bases and J gave up 4 bases, with 21 bases separating them. The CDR3 length is 17 residues. The DNA of the CDR3 is TGTGCCAGCAGCGCCACACCCGGGACGGCAACTCCAGATACGCAGTATTTT. Translating it yields CASSATPGTATPDTQYF.

The rearrangement joins TRBV7-2 to TRBJ1-5; D might be TRBD1 (5 bases). The CDR3 contains 15 residues. Trimming stripped 2 bases from V and 2 bases from J, with 10 bases between. From germline, CDR1 is SGHTA and CDR2 FQGNSA. This CDR3 is CASSLWGFGNQPQHF. In DNA, the CDR3 is TGTGCCAGCAGCTTATGGGGGTTCGGCAATCAGCCCCAGCATTTT.

The chain uses TRBV11-2 and TRBJ1-1; a weak D match, TRBD1 (6 bases). Germline-derived CDR1 and CDR2 are SGHAT and FQNNGV. V was trimmed by 5 bases and J by 0 bases, leaving 13 bases between them. The CDR3 contains 15 residues. The CDR3 DNA reads as TGTGCCAGCAGCCCTCGGGACAACTTGAACACTGAAGCTTTCTTT. This codes for CASSPRDNLNTEAFF.

This chain links TRBV7-8 with TRBJ2-7, with TRBD1 as a possible D gene (6 bases). The CDR3 spans 16 residues. CDR1 is SGHVS, CDR2 FQNEAQ, per germline. V lost 1 base and J 1 base, leaving 14 bases between the germline ends. Here the CDR3 DNA reads TGTGCCAGCAGCTTAGTTGTTGGCAGGGGTTCCTACGAGCAGTACTTC. It specifies CASSLVVGRGSYEQYF.

Of note for this clone: Other nucleotide sequences in the sample specify the same CDR3. The rearrangement uses TRBV9 and TRBJ2-7; D may correspond to TRBD1 or TRBD2 (5 bases each). Deletions cut 2 bases from V and 3 bases from J, with 12 bases between. The CDR3 consists of 14 residues. CDR1 SGDLS and CDR2 YYNGEE come from the germline V gene. CDR3: CASSVGGTGYEQYF. The CDR3 nucleotides are TGTGCCAGCAGCGTTGGGGGAACGGGCTACGAGCAGTACTTC.

Points on this clone: The sample carries other DNA sequences with the same CDR3. This CDR3 reads CASSSSGTGSYEQYF. Here the CDR3 DNA reads TGTGCCAGCAGCTCCTCCGGGACAGGCTCCTACGAGCAGTACTTC. This chain connects TRBV27 to TRBJ2-7; 8 nucleotides align to TRBD1. This CDR3 has 15 amino acids. The V segment lost 6 bases and the J segment 0 bases; nucleotides outside the gene matches: 7. The V gene's germline CDR1 is MNHEY and CDR2 SMNVEV (reference sequence).

The V and J genes are TRBV27 and TRBJ2-1, with a tentative D call TRBD2 (6 bases). The CDR3 loop spans 16 amino acids. V lost 5 bases to trimming and J lost 1 base, with 15 bases between them. Germline V lookup: CDR1 MNHEY, CDR2 SMNVEV (reference sequence). DNA for the CDR3: TGTGCCAGCAGTCTGACCCCCGGGACTTCCTACAATGAGCAGTTCTTC. This codes for CASSLTPGTSYNEQFF.

This chain joins TRBV29-1 and TRBJ2-7; possibly TRBD2 for D (6 bases). The CDR3 spans 12 residues. From germline, CDR1 is SQVTM and CDR2 ANQGSEA. The chain's CDR3 is CRLLPGAYEQYF. The CDR3 nucleotides are TGCAGACTTCTCCCGGGGGCCTACGAGCAGTACTTC.

The V and J genes are TRBV28 and TRBJ2-7; tentatively, D is TRBD1 (6 bases). This CDR3 region has 14 residues. V was clipped by 5 bases and J by 0 bases, with 11 bases between them. Looked up from germline, CDR1 is MDHEN and CDR2 is SYDVKM. The CDR3 loop is CASSTTGNSYEQYF. The CDR3 region has the DNA TGTGCCAGCAGTACAACAGGGAACTCCTACGAGCAGTACTTC.

V gene TRBV21-1 combines with J gene TRBJ2-2; TRBD1, the table's D call, was not compared with the DNA. TRBV21-1 constitutes a pseudogene. This CDR3 spans 16 amino acids. CDR3 in amino acids: CASSKTGSSNTGELFF. The DNA of the CDR3 is TGTGCCAGCAGCAAAACAGGGAGCTCCAACACCGGGGAGCTGTTTTTT.

The chain joins TRBV5-1 to TRBJ2-7, with 11 bases that match TRBD2. Trimming at V came to 0 bases and at J to 4 bases, leaving 15 bases not matched to a gene. Germline V gene data show CDR1 as SGHRS and CDR2 as YFSETQ. The CDR3 runs to 19 residues. The CDR3 spells CASSLVVALAGGGPYEQYF. DNA for the CDR3: TGCGCCAGCAGCTTGGTTGTAGCGCTAGCGGGAGGTGGTCCTTACGAGCAGTACTTC.

The rearrangement links TRBV4-1 to TRBJ2-5, with D unclear. The CDR3 has 15 residues. CDR1 and CDR2 (germline): MGHRA, YSYEKL. Trimming removed 1 base at V and 3 bases at J, with 12 bases between. The chain's CDR3 is CASSQGFRPEETQYF. The DNA for the CDR3 is TGCGCCAGCAGCCAAGGATTTCGTCCAGAAGAGACCCAGTACTTC.

The sample holds one count of this clone. V usage is TRBV4-1 and J usage is TRBJ2-1, with a tentative D call TRBD2 (5 bases). The CDR3 runs 18 residues. The germline gives CDR1 MGHRA, CDR2 YSYEKL. V lost 1 base and J 5 bases, leaving 21 bases between the germline ends. Written as DNA, the CDR3 is TGCGCCAGCAGCCAAGTTGCTCAAAGGGAGCGCCCCCACAATGAGCAGTTCTTC. It codes for CASSQVAQRERPHNEQFF.

The V and J genes are TRBV4-2 and TRBJ2-7; 10 bases match TRBD1. Trimming removed 2 bases from V and 1 base from J; junction bases left unmatched: 11. Germline CDR1 is LGHNA and CDR2 is YNFKEQ. This CDR3 has 18 amino acids. CDR3 DNA: TGTGCCAGCAGCCAACCCCGGACAGGGGGACGATTTTCCTACGAGCAGTACTTC. This gives the protein CASSQPRTGGRFSYEQYF.

CDR3 protein: CASSILRAQDTQYF. CDR3 DNA: TGTGCCAGCAGCATACTCCGGGCCCAAGATACGCAGTATTTT. The rearrangement joins TRBV28 to TRBJ2-3; D is unclear. CDR1 and CDR2 (germline): MDHEN, SYDVKM. The CDR3 is 14 amino acids. Trimming took 6 bases from V and 5 from J, leaving 15 bases between them.